The source of this T cell receptor beta chain is a study of sequential checkpoint blockade in melanoma. The overall study: After both sequences, patients received maintenance nivolumab.

V was pared by 7 bases and J by 8 bases, with 9 bases between. CDR1 is SGDLS and CDR2 is YYNGEE in the germline V gene. The CDR3 contains 10 residues. Treatment noted: randomized to nivolumab then ipilimumab (arm A) or the reverse (arm B). Patients had received no earlier DNA-damaging chemotherapy. Live CD3+CD8+ CD19− CD56− cells were sorted from PBMCs. Clones were sequenced by immunoSEQ multiplex PCR, and TCRdb holds only the in-frame ones, with some missing. The sample has nearly 11,000 clones, just under 80% seen once. The V and J genes are TRBV9 and TRBJ1-1; D not certain. Sample: CD8+ T cells sorted from blood (inferred from file names), taken from a patient given nivolumab and ipilimumab in sequence. This TCR derives from a human donor with melanoma. This CDR3 reads CASERGEAFF. CDR3 DNA: TGTGCCAGCGAACGGGGAGAAGCTTTCTTT.